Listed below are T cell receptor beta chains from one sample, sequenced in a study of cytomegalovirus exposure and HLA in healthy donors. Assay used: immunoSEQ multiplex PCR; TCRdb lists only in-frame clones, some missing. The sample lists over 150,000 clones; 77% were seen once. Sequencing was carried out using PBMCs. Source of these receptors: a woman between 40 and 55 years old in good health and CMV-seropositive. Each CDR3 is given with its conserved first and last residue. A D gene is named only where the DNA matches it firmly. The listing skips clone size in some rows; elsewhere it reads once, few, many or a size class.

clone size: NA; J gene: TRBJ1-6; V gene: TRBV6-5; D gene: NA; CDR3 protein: CASSYSFSGSPPLHF; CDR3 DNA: TGTGCCAGCAGTTACTCGTTTTCAGGGTCTCCACCCCTCCACTTT
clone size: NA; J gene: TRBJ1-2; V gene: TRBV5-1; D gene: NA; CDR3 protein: CASSSGGNYGYTF; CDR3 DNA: TGCGCCAGCAGCTCCGGGGGGAACTATGGCTACACCTTC
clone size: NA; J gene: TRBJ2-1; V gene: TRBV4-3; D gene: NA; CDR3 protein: CASRLAAGAWDEQFF; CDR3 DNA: TGCGCCAGCAGACTTGCCGCGGGGGCCTGGGATGAGCAGTTCTTC
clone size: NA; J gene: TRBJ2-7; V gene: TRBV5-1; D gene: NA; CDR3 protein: CASSAGQSDEQYF; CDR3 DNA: TGCGCCAGCAGCGCCGGACAGTCGGACGAGCAGTACTTC
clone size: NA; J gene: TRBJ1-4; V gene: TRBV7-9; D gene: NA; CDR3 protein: CASSLEGEKLFF; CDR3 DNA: TGTGCCAGCAGCTTAGAGGGGGAAAAACTGTTTTTT
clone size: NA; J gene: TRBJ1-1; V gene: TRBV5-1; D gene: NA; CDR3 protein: CASSLVLGANTEAFF; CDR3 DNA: TGCGCCAGCAGCTTGGTCTTAGGGGCGAACACTGAAGCTTTCTTT
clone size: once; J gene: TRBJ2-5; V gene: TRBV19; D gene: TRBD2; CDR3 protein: CASSIASGSTEETQYF; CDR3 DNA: TGTGCCAGTAGTATAGCTAGCGGGAGTACCGAAGAGACCCAGTACTTC
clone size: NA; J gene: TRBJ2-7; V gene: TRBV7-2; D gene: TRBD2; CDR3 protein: CASSLTLRLAGREQYF; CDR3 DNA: TGTGCCAGCAGCTTAACCCTCAGACTAGCGGGGCGCGAGCAGTACTTC
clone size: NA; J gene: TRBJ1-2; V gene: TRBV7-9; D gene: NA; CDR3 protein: CASSFGSGYGYTF; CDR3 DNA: TGTGCCAGCAGCTTTGGCAGCGGCTATGGCTACACCTTC
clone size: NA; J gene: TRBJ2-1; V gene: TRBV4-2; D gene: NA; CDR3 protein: CASSQVRRGNEQFF; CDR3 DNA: TGTGCCAGCAGCCAAGTCAGGAGGGGAAATGAGCAGTTCTTC
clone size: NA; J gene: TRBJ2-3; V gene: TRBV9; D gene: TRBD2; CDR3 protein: CASSVALAGGSSTDTQYF; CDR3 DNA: TGTGCCAGCAGCGTAGCCCTAGCGGGGGGTTCTAGCACAGATACGCAGTATTTT
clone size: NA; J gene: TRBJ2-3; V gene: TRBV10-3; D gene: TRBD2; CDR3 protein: CAISEGPISGGVTDTQYF; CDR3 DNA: TGTGCCATCAGTGAGGGCCCGATTAGCGGGGGGGTCACAGATACGCAGTATTTT
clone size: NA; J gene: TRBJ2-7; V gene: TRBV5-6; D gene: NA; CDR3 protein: CASSLAGIYEQYF; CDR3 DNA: TGTGCCAGCAGCCTGGCGGGGATCTACGAGCAGTACTTC
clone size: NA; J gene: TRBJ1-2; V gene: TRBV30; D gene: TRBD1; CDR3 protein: CAWSRPGQAKGYTF; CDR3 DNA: TGTGCCTGGAGCAGACCGGGACAGGCGAAGGGCTACACCTTC
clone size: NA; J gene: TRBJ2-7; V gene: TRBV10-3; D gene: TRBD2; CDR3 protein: CAIFFKLADNYEQYF; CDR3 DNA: TGTGCCATTTTTTTTAAACTAGCGGATAACTACGAGCAGTACTTC
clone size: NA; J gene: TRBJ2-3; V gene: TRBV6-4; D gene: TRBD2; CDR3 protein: CASKPTSGPHTDTQYF; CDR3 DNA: TGTGCCAGCAAACCGACTAGCGGACCTCACACAGATACGCAGTATTTT
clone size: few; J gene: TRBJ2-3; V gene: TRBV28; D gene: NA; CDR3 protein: CASSQNDINKVPDTQYF; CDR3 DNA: TGTGCCAGCAGCCAGAACGACATCAACAAGGTTCCAGATACGCAGTATTTT
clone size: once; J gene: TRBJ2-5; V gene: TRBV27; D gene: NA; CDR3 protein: CASSDFETQYF; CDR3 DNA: TGTGCCAGCAGTGACTTCGAGACCCAGTACTTC
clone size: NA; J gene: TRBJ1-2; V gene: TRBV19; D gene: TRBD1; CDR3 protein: CASSIGTAYGYTF; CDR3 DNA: TGTGCCAGTAGTATCGGGACAGCCTATGGCTACACCTTC
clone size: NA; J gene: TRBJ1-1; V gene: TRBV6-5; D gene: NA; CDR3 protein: CASSYSRQNTEAFF; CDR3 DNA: TGTGCCAGCAGTTACTCGAGACAGAACACTGAAGCTTTCTTT
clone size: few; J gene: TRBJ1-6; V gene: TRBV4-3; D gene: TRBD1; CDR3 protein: CASSQMTGSVSPLHF; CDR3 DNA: TGCGCCAGCAGCCAAATGACAGGGTCGGTCTCACCCCTCCACTTT
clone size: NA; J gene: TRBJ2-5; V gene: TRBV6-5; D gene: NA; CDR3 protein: CASSSTDGYQETQYF; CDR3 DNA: TGTGCCAGCAGTTCGACAGACGGATATCAAGAGACCCAGTACTTC
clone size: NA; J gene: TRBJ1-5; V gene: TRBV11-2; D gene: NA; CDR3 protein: CASSLGTGFNNQPQHF; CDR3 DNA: TGTGCCAGCAGCTTAGGAACAGGGTTCAACAATCAGCCCCAGCATTTT
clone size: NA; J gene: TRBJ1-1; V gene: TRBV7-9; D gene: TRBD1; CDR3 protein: CASTGTGMNTEAFF; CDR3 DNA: TGTGCCAGCACCGGGACAGGGATGAACACTGAAGCTTTCTTT
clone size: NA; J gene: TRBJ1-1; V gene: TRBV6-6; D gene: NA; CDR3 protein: CASSSGGRNTEAFF; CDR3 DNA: TGTGCCAGCAGTAGCGGGGGAAGGAACACTGAAGCTTTCTTT
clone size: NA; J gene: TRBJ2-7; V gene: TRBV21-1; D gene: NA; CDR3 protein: CASSKALWRGSRPYEQYF; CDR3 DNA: TGTGCCAGCAGCAAAGCGCTGTGGCGGGGGTCGCGACCCTACGAGCAGTACTTC
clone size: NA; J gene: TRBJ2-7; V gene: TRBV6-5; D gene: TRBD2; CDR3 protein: CASSYELAGGGEQYF; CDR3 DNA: TGTGCCAGCAGTTACGAACTAGCGGGAGGGGGAGAGCAGTACTTC
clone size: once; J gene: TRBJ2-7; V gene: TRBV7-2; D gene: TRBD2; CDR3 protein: CASSPRTAGESEQYF; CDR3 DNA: TGTGCCAGCAGCCCCCGGACAGCGGGAGAATCCGAGCAGTACTTC
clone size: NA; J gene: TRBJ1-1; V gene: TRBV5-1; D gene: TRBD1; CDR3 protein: CASSWGTAGYEAFF; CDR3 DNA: TGCGCCAGCAGCTGGGGGACAGCAGGATATGAAGCTTTCTTT
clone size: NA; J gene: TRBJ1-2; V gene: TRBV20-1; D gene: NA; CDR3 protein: CSAREGGGYTF; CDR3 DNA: TGCAGTGCTAGAGAGGGGGGAGGCTACACCTTC